The source of this T cell receptor (beta chain) is a study of neurological immune-mediated disorders. This clonotype appeared many times. TCRdb reprocessed the 5' RACE reads with MiXCR, giving one entry per CDR3 protein. Of 26,000 or so distinct CDR3 sequences in the sample, about 6.2% were seen once. The germline CDR1 and CDR2 sequences are SGHRS and YFSETQ. The J segment lost 4 bases and the V segment lost 4 bases, leaving 7 bases of the junction unmatched. This CDR3 contains 14 residues. The chain recombines TRBV5-1 with TRBJ1-2, with 7 bases that match TRBD1. The TCR was taken from a woman in her forties or fifties in good health. Sequencing input: PBMCs. This chain's CDR3 is CASSPEGGGYGYTF. As DNA, the CDR3 is TGCGCCAGCAGCCCAGAAGGGGGCGGCTATGGCTACACCTTC. The whole variable domain, filled in from reference TRBV5-1 and TRBJ1-2, reads KAGVTQTPRYLIKTRGQQVTLSCSPISGHRSVSWYQQTPGQGLQFLFEYFSETQRNKGNFPGRFSGRQFSNSRSEMNVSTLELGDSALYLCASSPEGGGYGYTFGSGTRLTVV.